The 4 T cell receptor beta chains below all came from one sample that was sequenced in a study of T cell responses to AZD1222 COVID-19 vaccine. TCRdb keeps only in-frame clones here, not all; method: immunoSEQ multiplex PCR. The data show some 150,000 clones, around nine tenths seen once. The sequenced sample was peripheral blood, obtained on day 0 of AZD1222 vaccination. The receptor source for this set is an adult in good health.

The chain couples TRBV18 to TRBJ1-1, with 7 bases aligning to TRBD1. The CDR3 is made up of 14 amino acids. Germline-derived CDR1 and CDR2 are KGHSH and LQKENI. V gave up 6 bases and J gave up 5 bases; unmatched junction bases: 9. CDR3 region: CASSRDRVGTEAFF. CDR3 coding DNA: TGTGCCAGCTCCCGCGACAGGGTAGGAACTGAAGCTTTCTTT.

This sequence joins TRBV18 and TRBJ2-1; the match to TRBD1 covers 7 bases. The CDR3 spans 14 residues. The germline V gene encodes CDR1 KGHSH and CDR2 LQKENI. With V trimmed by 4 bases and J by 4 bases, 4 bases remained unmatched. The CDR3 DNA follows: TGTGCCAGCTCACAGGACAGGACATACAATGAGCAGTTCTTC. Protein product: CASSQDRTYNEQFF.

The chain recombines TRBV28 with TRBJ1-5; a possible D gene is TRBD1 (5 bases). CDR3 size: 13 residues. V lost 4 bases and J lost 6, with 10 bases in between. Germline lookup yields CDR1 MDHEN and CDR2 SYDVKM. For the CDR3, the DNA is TGTGCCAGCAGTTCGCTAGGGGCTCAGCCCCAGCATTTT. Its translation is CASSSLGAQPQHF.

The chain links TRBV6-4 to TRBJ1-2; D ambiguous. CDR1 is MRHNA and CDR2 is SNTAGT in the germline V gene. This CDR3 contains 13 residues. The ends were cut back, 1 base at V and 3 bases at J, with 6 bases in the middle. Here the CDR3 DNA reads TGTGCCAGCAGTGACTACGGGGACTATGGCTACACCTTC. This gives the protein CASSDYGDYGYTF.